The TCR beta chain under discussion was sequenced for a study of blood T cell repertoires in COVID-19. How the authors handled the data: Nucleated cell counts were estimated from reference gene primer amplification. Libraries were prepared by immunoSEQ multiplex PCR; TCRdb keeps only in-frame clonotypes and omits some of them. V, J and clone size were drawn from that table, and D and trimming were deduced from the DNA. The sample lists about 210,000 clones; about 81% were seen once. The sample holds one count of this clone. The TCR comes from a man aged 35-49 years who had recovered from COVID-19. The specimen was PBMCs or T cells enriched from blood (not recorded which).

The CDR3 is CATSDGSTARPFEQYF. CDR3 DNA: TGTGCCACCAGTGATGGGTCGACAGCTCGGCCCTTCGAGCAGTACTTC. The chain recombines TRBV24-1 with TRBJ2-7, with a possible D match to TRBD1 (5 bases). The CDR3 extends over 16 amino acids. The V gene lost 3 bases and the J gene lost 6 bases, with 20 bases spanning the gap. Germline lookup yields CDR1 KGHDR and CDR2 SFDVKD.